A single sample gave rise to the 27 T cell receptor beta chains below, sequenced in a study of cytomegalovirus exposure and HLA in healthy donors. The PCR used 60 Vbeta and 13 Jbeta primers. Libraries were prepared by immunoSEQ multiplex PCR; TCRdb keeps only in-frame clonotypes and omits some of them. The repertoire has some 200,000 clones, approximately 88% of them found once; the top ten carry about 2.6%. Sequenced material: PBMCs. The source of these receptors is a woman aged 50 to 60 in good health and CMV-seropositive.

Written as DNA, the CDR3 is TGTGCCATCAGGGAACAGGAAGGGGATGAAAAACTGTTTTTT. Translating gives CAIREQEGDEKLFF. The J gene is TRBJ1-4, the V gene TRBV10-3, with a tentative D call TRBD1 (5 bases). CDR3 length: 14 amino acids. Germline V gene sequence: CDR1 ENHRY, CDR2 SYGVKD. Trimming stripped 6 bases from V and 6 bases from J, with 14 bases between.

This clone has a single count. The chain uses TRBV11-2 and TRBJ2-7; possible D gene TRBD1, 8 bases. V lost 5 bases to trimming and J lost 2 bases, with 19 bases between them. The CDR3 consists of 16 residues. Germline-derived CDR1 and CDR2 are SGHAT and FQNNGV. The CDR3 loop reads CASSPAGVQGAYEQYF. The DNA of the CDR3 is TGTGCCAGCAGCCCTGCGGGGGTACAGGGGGCCTACGAGCAGTACTTC.

This clone showed up just once. This chain connects TRBV27 to TRBJ2-7; 7 positions match TRBD1. The V gene end was trimmed by 6 bases and the J gene end by 3 bases; junction bases not matched to a gene: 11. Germline V lookup: CDR1 MNHEY, CDR2 SMNVEV (reference sequence). The length of the CDR3 is 15 residues. The DNA of the CDR3 is TGTGCCAGCAGCAACTCCGCGGACAGGCGCTACGAGCAGTACTTC. It translates to CASSNSADRRYEQYF.

This chain links TRBV4-1 with TRBJ1-3; D is unresolved. Germline assignment: CDR1 MGHRA and CDR2 YSYEKL. The V and J ends lost 1 base and 3 bases respectively, with 13 bases between them. The CDR3 covers 16 residues. As DNA, the CDR3 is TGCGCCAGCAGCCAAGCCCCTGACGGGGATGGAAACACCATATATTTT. Its protein product is CASSQAPDGDGNTIYF.

The rearrangement joins TRBV5-1 to TRBJ1-2; D unresolved. The CDR3 spans 15 residues. With 2 bases removed from V and 1 base from J, the gap between germline ends came to 12 bases. Looked up from germline, CDR1 is SGHRS and CDR2 is YFSETQ. This chain's CDR3 is CASSFEGEGNYGYTF. CDR3 in DNA: TGCGCCAGCAGCTTTGAGGGAGAGGGTAACTATGGCTACACCTTC.

This rearrangement joins TRBV11-1 to TRBJ2-3, with 9 bases fitting TRBD1. This CDR3 is 14 amino acids long. J was trimmed by 3 bases and V by 5 bases; bases with no gene match: 3. Germline V CDR1 and CDR2: SGHAT, FQDESV (reference sequence). CDR3 bases: TGTGCCAGCAGCCCCGGGACAGGGACAGATACGCAGTATTTT. Translation gives CASSPGTGTDTQYF.

V is TRBV19 and J is TRBJ2-7; 12 bases are shared with TRBD1. J was trimmed by 2 bases and V by 4 bases; bases with no gene match: 9. The CDR3 length is 17 residues. The germline gives CDR1 LNHDA, CDR2 SQIVND (reference sequence). CDR3: CASSTGTGGPRPYEQYF. The CDR3 DNA reads TGTGCCAGTAGTACCGGGACAGGGGGCCCCCGCCCCTACGAGCAGTACTTC.

The chain carries TRBV30 and TRBJ2-1, with D possibly matching TRBD1 (6 bases). V lost 3 bases and J lost 8, with 17 bases in between. Germline CDR1 GTSNPN, CDR2 SVGIG (reference sequence). CDR3 size: 14 residues. The CDR3 sequence: CAWRPPTGRYEQFF. DNA for the CDR3: TGTGCCTGGAGACCCCCGACAGGTCGATATGAGCAGTTCTTC.

The count of this clone is one. The chain employs TRBV28 and TRBJ1-5, with a weak D call TRBD1 (6 bases). The V end lost 8 bases, the J end lost 6 bases, and 17 bases lay between the germline ends. Per the germline V gene, CDR1 is MDHEN and CDR2 is SYDVKM. CDR3 length: 14 residues. In DNA form, the CDR3 reads TGTGCCAGCGGACCCACAGGGATGAGTCAGCCCCAGCATTTT. It encodes CASGPTGMSQPQHF.

This clone was counted only a few times. One end of the junction is discordant with germline, which a read error may explain. This chain links TRBV4-1 with TRBJ1-6, with D unresolved. This CDR3 region has 16 residues. CDR1 is MGHRA and CDR2 is YSYEKL in the germline V gene. CDR3 nucleotide sequence: TGCGCCAGCAGCCAAGAAGCTGCGTCCTTTAATTCACCCCTCCACTTT. It is translated as CASSQEAASFNSPLHF.

This chain connects TRBV2 to TRBJ1-2, with 8 positions matching TRBD1. The CDR3 contains 13 residues. Germline V CDR1 and CDR2: SNHLY, FYNNEI. Trimming at V came to 7 bases and at J to 4 bases, leaving 5 bases not matched to a gene. This CDR3 reads CASTDRGFYGYTF. CDR3 coding DNA: TGTGCCAGCACCGACAGGGGTTTCTATGGCTACACCTTC.

In regard to this clone: At the DNA level, this CDR3 is encoded by other sequences in the same sample as well. The chain couples TRBV2 to TRBJ2-3; D gene unclear. Trimming shortened V by 6 bases and J by 2 bases, and 6 bases separated the two germline ends. The CDR3 covers 12 residues. The V gene's germline CDR1 is SNHLY and CDR2 FYNNEI. Here the CDR3 DNA reads TGTGCCAGCAGCCCTAACACAGATACGCAGTATTTT. It specifies CASSPNTDTQYF.

The chain has TRBV11-2 and TRBJ2-7; 8 nucleotides line up with TRBD1. There are 17 residues in the CDR3. Germline CDR1 reads SGHAT; CDR2 reads FQNNGV. Trimming took 1 base from V and 2 from J; bases not matched to a gene: 10. Here the CDR3 reads CASSLGAKQGVAYEQYF. The CDR3 region has the DNA TGTGCCAGCAGCTTAGGGGCTAAACAGGGGGTCGCCTACGAGCAGTACTTC.

The rearrangement links TRBV6-5 to TRBJ1-1, with TRBD1 identical over 8 bases. The CDR3 is made up of 14 amino acids. The germline gives CDR1 MNHEY, CDR2 SVGAGI. The V and J ends lost 6 bases and 3 bases, in that order; junction bases with no gene match: 6. CDR3 DNA: TGTGCCAGCAGGGAGGGACAGGACTACACTGAAGCTTTCTTT. Its translation: CASREGQDYTEAFF.

The chain carries TRBV4-2 and TRBJ2-3, with 12 bases lining up with TRBD2. The V gene's germline CDR1 is LGHNA and CDR2 YNFKEQ. CDR3 length: 17 residues. V was pared by 4 bases and J by 1 base, with 6 bases of the junction left unmatched. The CDR3 loop reads CASSPSSGGAGTDTQYF. CDR3 in DNA: TGTGCCAGCAGCCCCTCTAGCGGGGGGGCCGGCACAGATACGCAGTATTTT.

The J gene is TRBJ2-1, the V gene TRBV19, with 9 bases that match TRBD2. CDR1 and CDR2 from the germline V gene are LNHDA and SQIVND (reference sequence). The ends lost 5 bases at V and 0 bases at J; junction bases unmatched: 11. This CDR3 contains 18 residues. CDR3 DNA sequence: TGTGCCAGTAGTCAGGATAGCGGGGGCCTTAGCTCCTACAATGAGCAGTTCTTC. Its translation: CASSQDSGGLSSYNEQFF. The whole variable domain, remainder taken from reference TRBV19 and TRBJ2-1, is DGGITQSPKYLFRKEGQNVTLSCEQNLNHDAMYWYRQDPGQGLRLIYYSQIVNDFQKGDIAEGYSVSREKKESFPLTVTSAQKNPTAFYLCASSQDSGGLSSYNEQFFGPGTRLTVL.

Remarks on this clone: Mismatch with germline at one junction end may stem from a read error. V gene TRBV20-1 combines with J gene TRBJ1-1; 8 nucleotides match TRBD1. This CDR3 has 11 residues. From germline, CDR1 is DFQATT and CDR2 SNEGSKA (reference sequence). This CDR3 is CSARDPDRGLF. The CDR3 DNA sequence: TGCAGTGCTAGAGATCCAGACAGGGGTCTCTTT.

Worth noting for this clone: The junction does not match germline at one end; this may be a read error. Other DNA sequences in the same sample also yield this CDR3. The J gene is TRBJ2-2, the V gene TRBV19; D gene unclear. The germline gives CDR1 LNHDA, CDR2 SQIVND (reference sequence). The length of the CDR3 is 14 residues. The CDR3 protein is CASRRMTNTGELFF. CDR3 nucleotides: TGTGCCAGTAGGCGGATGACGAACACTGGGGAGCTGTTTTTT.

The chain is built from TRBV4-1 and TRBJ2-2; 12 nucleotides match TRBD1. The CDR3 has 15 amino acids. After removal of 4 bases from V and 6 bases from J, the junction contained 3 bases not matched to a gene. Germline values: CDR1 MGHRA, CDR2 YSYEKL. CDR3 in amino acids: CASSLGTGGSGELFF. CDR3 bases: TGCGCCAGCAGCCTCGGGACAGGGGGCTCCGGGGAGCTGTTTTTT.

A few counts support this clone. The V call is TRBV6-5, the J call TRBJ2-2; 10 positions agree with TRBD1. Trimming cost V 8 bases and J 6 bases; bases outside gene matches: 9. CDR3 length: 15 amino acids. Per germline, CDR1 MNHEY and CDR2 SVGAGI. In DNA form, the CDR3 reads TGTGCCAGCTCCTCGGGACAGGGGTTTTCCGGGGAGCTGTTTTTT. This translates into CASSSGQGFSGELFF.

The J gene is TRBJ2-3, the V gene TRBV7-2; TRBD2 matches 10 bases. J was trimmed by 5 bases and V by 2 bases; bases with no gene match: 7. The CDR3 is made up of 16 amino acids. Germline CDR1 and CDR2: SGHTA and FQGNSA. This chain's CDR3 is CASSLIAGGGGDTQYF. The CDR3 region has the DNA TGTGCCAGCAGCTTAATAGCGGGGGGTGGGGGAGATACGCAGTATTTT.

The gene calls are TRBV6-5 and TRBJ1-6; D possibly corresponds to TRBD1 (6 bases). This CDR3 comprises 13 residues. Trimming shortened V by 5 bases and J by 7 bases, and 9 bases separated the two germline ends. Germline CDR1 is MNHEY and CDR2 is SVGAGI. The chain's CDR3 is CASSADRNSPLHF. The CDR3 DNA reads TGTGCCAGCAGTGCGGACAGAAATTCACCCCTCCACTTT.

CDR3 nucleotide sequence: TGTGCCAGCAGCCCGAGCAGGGGGCGGGAGACCCAGTACTTC. Translating gives CASSPSRGRETQYF. The J gene is TRBJ2-5, the V gene TRBV9; TRBD1 agrees at 8 bases. V trimming: 4 bases; J trimming: 5 bases; junction bases outside the gene matches: 7. Germline V CDR1 and CDR2: SGDLS, YYNGEE. This CDR3 has 14 residues.

The CDR3 spells CASSLTQGPSYEQYF. In DNA, the CDR3 is TGTGCCAGCAGTTTAACCCAGGGCCCCTCTTACGAGCAGTACTTC. The chain combines TRBV27 with TRBJ2-5; weak D call: TRBD1 (5 bases). With the DNA end fitting TRBJ2-7 better, the J assignment may be wrong. The germline V gene encodes CDR1 MNHEY and CDR2 SMNVEV (reference sequence). The CDR3 loop spans 15 amino acids.

The chain uses TRBV5-5 and TRBJ2-7, with no clear D. Germline V lookup: CDR1 SGHKS, CDR2 YYEKEE (reference sequence). The ends were cut back, 4 bases at V and 7 bases at J, with 12 bases in the middle. The CDR3 totals 12 residues. For the CDR3, the DNA is TGTGCCAGCAGCCTGGGCCCACGGGAGCAGTACTTC. Protein product: CASSLGPREQYF.

V usage is TRBV28 and J usage is TRBJ1-5; D is uncertain. Germline-derived CDR1 and CDR2 are MDHEN and SYDVKM. The CDR3 totals 15 residues. Trimming stripped 5 bases from V and 2 bases from J, with 13 bases between. The DNA of the CDR3 is TGTGCCAGCAGTCCTGCAGGTCTGGGCAATCAGCCCCAGCATTTT. Protein: CASSPAGLGNQPQHF.

The rearrangement joins TRBV7-3 to TRBJ1-6; maybe TRBD1 (6 bases). V lost 1 base, J lost 13 bases, and 17 bases lay in between. This CDR3 is built from 15 residues. Germline V gene data show CDR1 as SGHTA and CDR2 as FQGTGA. The CDR3 DNA follows: TGTGCCAGCAGCTTAAGGGGGCAGGGTAGTAATCCCCTCCACTTT. Translating it yields CASSLRGQGSNPLHF.